One and the same sample provided the 29 T cell receptor beta chains below, sequenced in a study of patients and donors after allogeneic stem cell transplantation. TCRdb analysed the RT-PCR reads with MiXCR anew, one entry per CDR3 protein. The sample lists about 90,000 distinct CDR3 sequences, roughly 43% seen once, with about 58% in the top ten. Sequencing was carried out using blood, either unsorted or a sorted T cell fraction (not recorded which). These receptors all stem from a human donor who was either an allogeneic HSCT recipient or a stem cell or donor lymphocyte infusion donor (not recorded which). It is not recorded whose cells these are; they may come from a transplant donor.

This clonotype came up a few times. This chain links TRBV5-1 with TRBJ1-2, with a weak D call TRBD1 (6 bases). The CDR3 length is 16 residues. CDR1 SGHRS and CDR2 YFSETQ come from the germline V gene. Trimming cost V 4 bases and J 0 bases, with 16 bases left between them. The CDR3 region is CASSPSGVASNYGYTF. The CDR3 nucleotides read TGCGCCAGCAGCCCTTCAGGGGTTGCTTCTAACTATGGCTACACCTTC.

This clonotype was observed a handful of times. This rearrangement joins TRBV18 to TRBJ1-2; D gene uncertain. The germline V and J ends were trimmed by 3 bases and 1 base, with 6 bases remaining between them. The CDR3 extends over 13 amino acids. The germline CDR1 and CDR2 sequences are KGHSH and LQKENI. The CDR3 sequence is CASSPGNNYGYTF. The CDR3 DNA reads as TGTGCCAGCTCACCGGGGAATAACTATGGCTACACCTTC.

This CDR3 reads CASGQGMRQPQHF. The CDR3 DNA reads TGTGCCAGCGGACAGGGGATGCGTCAGCCCCAGCATTTT. This sequence joins TRBV6-2 or TRBV6-3 and TRBJ1-5; 9 nucleotides line up with TRBD1. Looked up from germline, CDR1 is MNHEY and CDR2 is SVGEGT. CDR3 length equals 13 residues. V shed 8 bases and J 6 bases; nucleotides not matched to a gene: 5.

V usage is TRBV7-9 and J usage is TRBJ1-4, with D perhaps matching TRBD1 (5 bases). Trimming took off 2 bases at V and 6 bases at J, with 22 bases between the two ends. Germline V CDR1 and CDR2: SEHNR, FQNEAQ (reference sequence). The CDR3 has 18 amino acids. This CDR3 is CASSLPRDDRGFDEKLFF. CDR3 nucleotide sequence: TGTGCCAGCAGCTTACCTCGGGATGATCGGGGGTTTGATGAAAAACTGTTTTTT.

The gene calls are TRBV3-1 and TRBJ1-5; D uncertain. Germline assignment: CDR1 LGHDT and CDR2 YNNKEL (reference sequence). Trimming took off 2 bases at V and 6 bases at J, with 14 bases between the two ends. The CDR3 sequence is 15 residues long. CDR3 sequence: CASSQMGMEAQPQHF. CDR3 bases: TGTGCCAGCAGCCAAATGGGAATGGAAGCTCAGCCCCAGCATTTT.

In DNA, the CDR3 is TGTGCCAGCAGTCTGGACACCTCAGGGCGGGTGAATGGCTACACCTTC. Protein: CASSLDTSGRVNGYTF. The chain has TRBV6-5 and TRBJ1-2; D is perhaps TRBD1 (5 bases). Germline CDR1 MNHEY, CDR2 SVGAGI. The CDR3 has 16 residues. Trimming cost V 5 bases and J 6 bases, with 22 bases left between them.

The J gene is TRBJ2-1, the V gene TRBV5-4, with a weak D call TRBD2 (5 bases). V lost 3 bases and J lost 3, with 10 bases in between. The CDR3 consists of 14 residues. Germline-derived CDR1 and CDR2 are SGHNT and YYREEE (reference sequence). The CDR3 reads CASSSAEGYNEQFF. The CDR3 DNA is TGTGCCAGCAGCTCAGCGGAAGGCTACAATGAGCAGTTCTTC.

This clonotype was found a few times. This rearrangement joins TRBV7-2 to TRBJ2-3; D not resolved. Germline CDR1 is SGHTA and CDR2 is FQGNSA. The CDR3 consists of 12 residues. V was cut by 2 bases and J by 4 bases, with 4 bases left in between. CDR3 coding DNA: TGTGCCAGCAGCTTAATCGCAGATACGCAGTATTTT. This encodes CASSLIADTQYF.

The V gene is TRBV12-3 or TRBV12-4, the J gene TRBJ2-3; maybe TRBD2 (5 bases). The V gene lost 5 bases and the J gene lost 2 bases, with 11 bases spanning the gap. This CDR3 region has 14 residues. The DNA of the CDR3 is TGTGCCAGCAGTCTCCGACTACACACAGATACGCAGTATTTT. This encodes CASSLRLHTDTQYF.

This clonotype was seen once. V is TRBV2 and J is TRBJ2-2; D remains unclear. The germline V and J ends were trimmed by 3 bases and 5 bases, with 10 bases remaining between them. This CDR3 has 14 residues. Per germline, CDR1 SNHLY and CDR2 FYNNEI. The chain's CDR3 is CASSEPRPTGELFF. The CDR3 coding sequence is TGTGCCAGCAGTGAGCCCCGACCGACCGGGGAGCTGTTTTTT. Complete variable domain (other parts from reference TRBV2 and TRBJ2-2): EPEVTQTPSHQVTQMGQEVILRCVPISNHLYFYWYRQILGQKVEFLVSFYNNEISEKSEIFDDQFSVERPDGSNFTLKIRSTKLEDSAMYFCASSEPRPTGELFFGEGSRLTVL.

This chain joins TRBV12-3 or TRBV12-4 and TRBJ1-1; weak D call: TRBD1 (5 bases). This CDR3 is 15 amino acids long. Trimming removed 3 bases from V and 1 base from J, with 12 bases in between. CDR3 sequence: CASSFAGRQNTEAFF. In DNA form, the CDR3 reads TGTGCCAGCAGTTTTGCAGGGCGACAGAACACTGAAGCTTTCTTT.

This sequence joins TRBV28 and TRBJ2-3, with a tentative D call TRBD2 (5 bases). The CDR3 runs to 15 residues. Trimming took 6 bases from V and 2 from J, leaving 15 bases between them. Germline loops: CDR1 MDHEN, CDR2 SYDVKM. The CDR3 region is CASRPMEAYTDTQYF. CDR3 DNA sequence: TGTGCCAGCAGGCCGATGGAGGCGTACACAGATACGCAGTATTTT.

The rearrangement joins TRBV12-3 or TRBV12-4 to TRBJ2-7; D may be TRBD1 (6 bases). This CDR3 region has 13 residues. V lost 5 bases, J lost 7 bases, and 15 bases lay in between. CDR3 sequence: CASSGSQGGEQYF. In nucleotides, the CDR3 is TGTGCCAGCAGTGGCTCACAGGGTGGTGAGCAGTACTTC.

This chain uses TRBV3-1 with TRBJ1-1; D perhaps matches TRBD1 (5 bases). The CDR3 loop spans 13 amino acids. V lost 4 bases, J lost 6 bases, and 12 bases lay in between. Germline V lookup: CDR1 LGHDT, CDR2 YNNKEL (reference sequence). The CDR3 loop reads CASSRIGDAEAFF. Written as DNA, the CDR3 is TGTGCCAGCAGCCGGATCGGGGACGCTGAAGCTTTCTTT.

The chain has TRBV20-1 and TRBJ1-1; D is uncertain. Germline V CDR1 and CDR2: DFQATT, SNEGSKA (reference sequence). CDR3 length equals 11 residues. Trimming took off 2 bases at V and 7 bases at J, with 8 bases between the two ends. CDR3 sequence (DNA): TGCAGTGCTAGAATCTACGATGAAGCTTTCTTT. This translates into CSARIYDEAFF.

This clonotype has only a few counts. J is TRBJ2-1 and V is TRBV29-1; D gene ambiguous. The CDR3 extends over 12 amino acids. Germline V gives CDR1 SQVTM, CDR2 ANQGSEA. V lost 3 bases, J lost 4 bases, and 7 bases lay in between. The chain's CDR3 is CSVDSAYNEQFF. In DNA form, the CDR3 reads TGCAGCGTTGACAGCGCGTACAATGAGCAGTTCTTC.

The CDR3 spells CASSQGAGRIGMYEQYF. The CDR3 DNA reads as TGTGCCAGCAGCCAAGGGGCCGGGAGAATAGGGATGTACGAGCAGTACTTC. The chain is built from TRBV3-1 and TRBJ2-7; tentative D call: TRBD2 (6 bases). V lost 1 base to trimming and J lost 4 bases, with 20 bases between them. Germline-derived CDR1 and CDR2 are LGHDT and YNNKEL (reference sequence). CDR3 length: 17 residues.

V and J are TRBV5-1 and TRBJ1-5; D unclear. CDR1 is SGHRS, CDR2 YFSETQ, per germline. V was clipped by 0 bases and J by 3 bases, with 13 bases between them. The CDR3 extends over 16 amino acids. Written as DNA, the CDR3 is TGCGCCAGCAGCTTGGCCCCGATAGAGAACAATCAGCCCCAGCATTTT. Its protein product is CASSLAPIENNQPQHF.

This chain connects TRBV5-1 to TRBJ1-1; 10 nucleotides line up with TRBD1. Trimming removed 3 bases from V and 3 bases from J; junction bases left unmatched: 2. CDR1 and CDR2 (germline): SGHRS, YFSETQ. The CDR3 length is 14 residues. CDR3 nucleotide sequence: TGCGCCAGCAGCTCGGGGACAGGGGACACTGAAGCTTTCTTT. It translates to CASSSGTGDTEAFF.

There are a few counts of this clonotype. The rearrangement uses TRBV11-2 and TRBJ2-3; D is uncertain. The V end lost 1 base, the J end lost 6 bases, and 5 bases lay between the germline ends. Germline V gives CDR1 SGHAT, CDR2 FQNNGV. The CDR3 loop spans 12 amino acids. CDR3 in amino acids: CASSLVRDTQYF. The CDR3 region has the DNA TGTGCCAGCAGCTTAGTACGGGATACGCAGTATTTT.

This sequence joins TRBV12-5 and TRBJ2-5, with TRBD2 matching over 12 bases. There are 14 residues in the CDR3. Germline V gives CDR1 LGHNT, CDR2 FRNRAP. After removal of 1 base from V and 9 bases from J, the junction contained 3 bases not matched to a gene. This CDR3 reads CASGLGLAGEAQYF. The CDR3 nucleotides read TGTGCTAGTGGTTTGGGACTAGCGGGAGAAGCCCAGTACTTC.

The J gene is TRBJ2-7, the V gene TRBV19; TRBD2 agrees at 9 bases. The germline CDR1 and CDR2 sequences are LNHDA and SQIVND (reference sequence). The CDR3 sequence is 14 residues long. The V and J ends lost 7 bases and 2 bases, in that order; junction bases with no gene match: 6. The CDR3 protein is CASNKGLATYEQYF. As DNA, the CDR3 is TGTGCCAGTAACAAGGGACTAGCAACCTACGAGCAGTACTTC.

Only a few counts were recorded for this clonotype. The chain uses TRBV12-3 or TRBV12-4 and TRBJ1-1, with D unresolved. Trimming left V 8 bases short and J 5 bases short, with 21 bases between. The CDR3 is made up of 15 amino acids. For the CDR3, the DNA is TGTGCCAGCGCTTTCGGATTGGGTAGGGAGACTGAAGCTTTCTTT. Protein product: CASAFGLGRETEAFF.

This clonotype was observed a few times. This chain uses TRBV10-3 with TRBJ1-6; D is uncertain. The ends were cut back, 3 bases at V and 10 bases at J, with 13 bases in the middle. Germline V CDR1 and CDR2: ENHRY, SYGVKD. The CDR3 is 14 residues long. CDR3 DNA: TGTGCCATCAGTGACTCGGGGAACCAATCACCCCTCCACTTT. Protein: CAISDSGNQSPLHF.

V is TRBV5-1 and J is TRBJ1-4; unclear D gene. V gave up 4 bases and J gave up 5 bases, with 15 bases separating them. Germline V gene lookup returns CDR1 SGHRS and CDR2 YFSETQ. The length of the CDR3 is 15 residues. CDR3: CASSMESYQNEKLFF. CDR3 DNA sequence: TGCGCCAGCAGCATGGAGAGTTATCAAAATGAAAAACTGTTTTTT.

The chain recombines TRBV20-1 with TRBJ1-6; TRBD1 matches at 8 bases. The ends lost 8 bases at V and 14 bases at J; junction bases unmatched: 17. CDR1 is DFQATT and CDR2 is SNEGSKA in the germline V gene (reference sequence). CDR3 length: 14 amino acids. This chain's CDR3 is CSSYSPGQARSLHF. DNA for the CDR3: TGCAGTTCCTATTCCCCGGGACAGGCCCGATCCCTCCACTTT.

V is TRBV12-3 or TRBV12-4 and J is TRBJ1-5; TRBD1 might be the D (5 bases). V was clipped by 5 bases and J by 2 bases, with 16 bases between them. CDR3 size: 16 residues. The CDR3 here is CASSPSMGLGNQPQHF. The CDR3 coding sequence is TGTGCCAGCAGTCCTTCTATGGGGCTCGGCAATCAGCCCCAGCATTTT.

J is TRBJ2-1 and V is TRBV5-5; D may be TRBD2 (5 bases). The CDR3 extends over 13 amino acids. Trimming removed 5 bases from V and 9 bases from J, with 15 bases in between. Germline V gene data show CDR1 as SGHKS and CDR2 as YYEKEE (reference sequence). CDR3 protein: CASRAGGASEQFF. In DNA, the CDR3 is TGTGCCAGCAGGGCGGGCGGAGCGAGTGAGCAGTTCTTC.

V usage is TRBV7-8 and J usage is TRBJ1-5; no clear D gene. Germline V gene data show CDR1 as SGHVS and CDR2 as FQNEAQ. V was pared by 2 bases and J by 2 bases, with 10 bases between. The CDR3 loop spans 15 amino acids. CDR3 coding DNA: TGTGCCAGCAGCTTAATGGGTTTTGGCAATCAGCCCCAGCATTTT. The encoded protein is CASSLMGFGNQPQHF. The variable domain in full, with the rest retrieved from reference TRBV7-8 and TRBJ1-5, is GAGVSQSPRYKVAKRGQDVALRCDPISGHVSLFWYQQALGQGPEFLTYFQNEAQLDKSGLPSDRFFAERPEGSVSTLKIQRTQQEDSAVYLCASSLMGFGNQPQHFGDGTRLSIL.